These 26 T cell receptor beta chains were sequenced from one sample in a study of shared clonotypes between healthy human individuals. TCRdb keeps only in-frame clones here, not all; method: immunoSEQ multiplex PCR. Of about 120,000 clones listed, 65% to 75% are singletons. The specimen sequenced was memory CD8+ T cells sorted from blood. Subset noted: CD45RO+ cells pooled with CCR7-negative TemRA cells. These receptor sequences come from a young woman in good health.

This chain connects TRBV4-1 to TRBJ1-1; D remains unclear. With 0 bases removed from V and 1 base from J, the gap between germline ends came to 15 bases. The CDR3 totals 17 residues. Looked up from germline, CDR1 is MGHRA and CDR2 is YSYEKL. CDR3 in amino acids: CASSQEGSFRGNTEAFF. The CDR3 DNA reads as TGCGCCAGCAGCCAAGAAGGGAGCTTTCGAGGGAACACTGAAGCTTTCTTT.

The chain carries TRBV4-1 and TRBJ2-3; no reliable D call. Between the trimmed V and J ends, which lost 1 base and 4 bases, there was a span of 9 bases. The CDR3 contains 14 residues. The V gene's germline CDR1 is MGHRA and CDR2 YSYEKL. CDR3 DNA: TGCGCCAGCAGCCAAGTTGGGCCCCCAGATACGCAGTATTTT. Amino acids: CASSQVGPPDTQYF.

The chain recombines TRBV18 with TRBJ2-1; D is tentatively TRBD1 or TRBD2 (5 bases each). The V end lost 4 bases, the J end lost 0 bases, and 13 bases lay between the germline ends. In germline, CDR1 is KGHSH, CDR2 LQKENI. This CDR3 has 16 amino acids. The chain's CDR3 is CASSLQDWSSYNEQFF. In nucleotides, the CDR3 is TGTGCCAGCTCACTACAGGACTGGAGCTCCTACAATGAGCAGTTCTTC.

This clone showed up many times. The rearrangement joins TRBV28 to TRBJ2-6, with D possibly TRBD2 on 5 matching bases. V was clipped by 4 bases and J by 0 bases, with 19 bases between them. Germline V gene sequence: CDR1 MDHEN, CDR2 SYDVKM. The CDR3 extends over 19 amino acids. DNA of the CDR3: TGTGCCAGCAGTTCCCCTGACTTCGCGGGCGGCTCTGGGGCCAACGTCCTGACTTTC. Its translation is CASSSPDFAGGSGANVLTF.

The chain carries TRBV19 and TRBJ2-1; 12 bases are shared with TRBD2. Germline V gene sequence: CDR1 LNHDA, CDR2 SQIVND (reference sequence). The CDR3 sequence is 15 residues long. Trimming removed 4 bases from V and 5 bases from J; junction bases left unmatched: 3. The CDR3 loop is CASSTTSGRHNEQFF. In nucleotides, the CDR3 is TGTGCCAGTAGTACCACTAGCGGGAGGCACAATGAGCAGTTCTTC.

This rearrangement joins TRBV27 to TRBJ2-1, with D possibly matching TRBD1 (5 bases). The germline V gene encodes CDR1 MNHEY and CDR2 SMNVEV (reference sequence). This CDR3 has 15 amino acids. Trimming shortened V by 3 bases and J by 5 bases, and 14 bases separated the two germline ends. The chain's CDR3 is CASSFGASPHNEQFF. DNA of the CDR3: TGTGCCAGCAGTTTTGGGGCTAGTCCCCACAATGAGCAGTTCTTC.

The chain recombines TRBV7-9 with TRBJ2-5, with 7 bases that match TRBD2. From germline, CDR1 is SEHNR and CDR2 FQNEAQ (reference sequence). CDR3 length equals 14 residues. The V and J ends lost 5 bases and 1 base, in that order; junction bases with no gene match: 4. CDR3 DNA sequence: TGTGCCAGCAGCCCTCGGGAGGTCCAAGAGACCCAGTACTTC. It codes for CASSPREVQETQYF.

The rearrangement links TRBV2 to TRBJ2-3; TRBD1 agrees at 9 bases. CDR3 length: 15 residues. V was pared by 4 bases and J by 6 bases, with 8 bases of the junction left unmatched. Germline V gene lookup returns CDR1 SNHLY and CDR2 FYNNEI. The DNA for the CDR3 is TGTGCCAGCAGTGTTGAGGGACAGGGCGCGGATACGCAGTATTTT. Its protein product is CASSVEGQGADTQYF.

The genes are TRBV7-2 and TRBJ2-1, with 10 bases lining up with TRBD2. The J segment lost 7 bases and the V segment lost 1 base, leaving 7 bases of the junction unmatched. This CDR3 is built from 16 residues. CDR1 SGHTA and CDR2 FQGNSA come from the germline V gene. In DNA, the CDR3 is TGTGCCAGCAGCTTAGGGTTGGGAGCGGGAGGGAATGAGCAGTTCTTC. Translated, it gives CASSLGLGAGGNEQFF. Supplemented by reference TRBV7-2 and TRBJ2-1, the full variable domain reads GAGVSQSPSNKVTEKGKDVELRCDPISGHTALYWYRQSLGQGLEFLIYFQGNSAPDKSGLPSDRFSAERTGGSVSTLTIQRTQQEDSAVYLCASSLGLGAGGNEQFFGPGTRLTVL.

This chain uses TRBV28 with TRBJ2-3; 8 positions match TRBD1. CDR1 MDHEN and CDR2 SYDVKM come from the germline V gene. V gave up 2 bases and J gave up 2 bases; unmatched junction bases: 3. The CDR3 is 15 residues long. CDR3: CASSLGQGTTDTQYF. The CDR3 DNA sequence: TGTGCCAGCAGTTTAGGACAGGGCACCACAGATACGCAGTATTTT.

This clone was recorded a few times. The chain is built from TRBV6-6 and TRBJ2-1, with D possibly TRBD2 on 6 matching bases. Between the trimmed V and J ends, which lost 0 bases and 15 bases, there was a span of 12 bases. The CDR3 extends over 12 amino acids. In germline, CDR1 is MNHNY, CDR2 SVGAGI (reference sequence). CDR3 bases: TGTGCCAGCAGTTACTCTGGACGGGAGTGGTTCTTC. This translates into CASSYSGREWFF.

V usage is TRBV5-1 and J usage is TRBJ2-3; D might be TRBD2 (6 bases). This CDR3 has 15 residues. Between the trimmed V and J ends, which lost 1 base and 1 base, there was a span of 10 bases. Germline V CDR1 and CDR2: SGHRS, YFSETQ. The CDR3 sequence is CASSLRRGGTDTQYF. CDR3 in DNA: TGCGCCAGCAGCTTGAGGAGGGGTGGCACAGATACGCAGTATTTT.

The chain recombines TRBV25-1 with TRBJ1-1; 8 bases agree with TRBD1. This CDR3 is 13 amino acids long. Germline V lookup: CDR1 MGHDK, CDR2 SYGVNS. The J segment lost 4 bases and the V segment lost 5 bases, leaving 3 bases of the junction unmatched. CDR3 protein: CASSPGGGTEAFF. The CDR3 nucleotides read TGTGCCAGCAGTCCAGGGGGCGGCACTGAAGCTTTCTTT.

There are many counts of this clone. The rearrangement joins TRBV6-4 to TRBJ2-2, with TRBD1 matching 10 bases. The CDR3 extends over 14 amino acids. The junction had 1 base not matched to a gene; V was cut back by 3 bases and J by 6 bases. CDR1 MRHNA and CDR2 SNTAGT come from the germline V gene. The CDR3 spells CASSEGTGAGELFF. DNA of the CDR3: TGTGCCAGCAGTGAAGGGACAGGGGCCGGGGAGCTGTTTTTT.

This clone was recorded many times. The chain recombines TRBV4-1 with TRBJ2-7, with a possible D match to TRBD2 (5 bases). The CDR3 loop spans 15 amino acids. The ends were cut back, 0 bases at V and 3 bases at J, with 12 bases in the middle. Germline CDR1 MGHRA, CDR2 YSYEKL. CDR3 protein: CASSQDEGLIYEQYF. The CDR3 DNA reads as TGCGCCAGCAGCCAAGACGAGGGTCTGATCTACGAGCAGTACTTC.

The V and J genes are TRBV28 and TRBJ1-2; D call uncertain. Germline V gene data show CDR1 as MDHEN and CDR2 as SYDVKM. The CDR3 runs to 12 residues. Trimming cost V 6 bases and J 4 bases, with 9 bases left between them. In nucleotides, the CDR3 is TGTGCCAGCAGGAAAGCAGTCTATGGCTACACCTTC. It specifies CASRKAVYGYTF.

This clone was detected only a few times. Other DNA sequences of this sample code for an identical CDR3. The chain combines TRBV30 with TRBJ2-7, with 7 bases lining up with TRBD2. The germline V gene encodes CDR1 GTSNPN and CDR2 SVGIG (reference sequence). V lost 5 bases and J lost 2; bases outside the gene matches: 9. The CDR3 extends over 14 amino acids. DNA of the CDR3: TGTGCCTGGGGGGAGGGGCGGGCCACCTACGAGCAGTACTTC. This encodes CAWGEGRATYEQYF.

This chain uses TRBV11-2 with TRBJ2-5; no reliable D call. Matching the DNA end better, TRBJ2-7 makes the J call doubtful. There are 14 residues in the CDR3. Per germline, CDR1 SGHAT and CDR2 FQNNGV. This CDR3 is CASRTQRDSYEQYF. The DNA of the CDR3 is TGTGCCAGCAGAACCCAGAGAGACTCCTACGAGCAGTACTTC.

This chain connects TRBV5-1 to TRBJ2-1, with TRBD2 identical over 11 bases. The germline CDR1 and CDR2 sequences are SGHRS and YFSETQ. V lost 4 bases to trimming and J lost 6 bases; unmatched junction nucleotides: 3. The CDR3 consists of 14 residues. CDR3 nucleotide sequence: TGCGCCAGCAGCCACGGGACTAGCGGCAATGAGCAGTTCTTC. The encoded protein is CASSHGTSGNEQFF.

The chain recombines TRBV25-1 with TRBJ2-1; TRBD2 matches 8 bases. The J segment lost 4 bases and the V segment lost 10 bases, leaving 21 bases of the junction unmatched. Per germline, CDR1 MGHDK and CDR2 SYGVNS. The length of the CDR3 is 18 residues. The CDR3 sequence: CATQPPRPGLGEYNEQFF. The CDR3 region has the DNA TGTGCCACACAGCCCCCCCGCCCGGGACTAGGAGAATACAATGAGCAGTTCTTC.

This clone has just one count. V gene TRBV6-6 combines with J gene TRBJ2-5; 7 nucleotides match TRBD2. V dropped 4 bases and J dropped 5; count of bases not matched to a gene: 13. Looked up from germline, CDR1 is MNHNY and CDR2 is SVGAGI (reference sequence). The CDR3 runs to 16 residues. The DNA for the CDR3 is TGTGCCAGCAGTTCCCTCGGAGCGGGGAACTGGGAGACCCAGTACTTC. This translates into CASSSLGAGNWETQYF.

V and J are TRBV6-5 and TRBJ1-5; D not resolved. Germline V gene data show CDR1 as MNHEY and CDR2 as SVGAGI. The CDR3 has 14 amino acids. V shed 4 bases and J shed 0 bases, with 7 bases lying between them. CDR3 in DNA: TGTGCCAGCAGTTCCAGAGATAGCAATCAGCCCCAGCATTTT. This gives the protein CASSSRDSNQPQHF.

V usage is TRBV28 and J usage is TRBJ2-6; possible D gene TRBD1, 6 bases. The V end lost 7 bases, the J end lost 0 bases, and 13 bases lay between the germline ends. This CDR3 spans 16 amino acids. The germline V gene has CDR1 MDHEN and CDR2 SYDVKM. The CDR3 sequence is CASKDSESSGANVLTF. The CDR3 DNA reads TGTGCCAGCAAGGACAGCGAAAGCTCTGGGGCCAACGTCCTGACTTTC.

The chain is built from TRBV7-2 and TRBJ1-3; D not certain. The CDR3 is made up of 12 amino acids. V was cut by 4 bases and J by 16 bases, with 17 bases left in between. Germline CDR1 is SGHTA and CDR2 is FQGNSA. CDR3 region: CASSSWTGRDYF. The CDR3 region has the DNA TGTGCCAGCAGCTCTTGGACCGGACGAGATTATTTT.

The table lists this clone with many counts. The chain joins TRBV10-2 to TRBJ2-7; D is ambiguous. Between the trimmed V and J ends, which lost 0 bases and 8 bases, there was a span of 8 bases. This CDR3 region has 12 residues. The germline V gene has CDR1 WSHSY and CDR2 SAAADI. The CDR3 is CASSESDVKQYF. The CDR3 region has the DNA TGCGCCAGCAGTGAGTCGGATGTTAAGCAGTACTTC.

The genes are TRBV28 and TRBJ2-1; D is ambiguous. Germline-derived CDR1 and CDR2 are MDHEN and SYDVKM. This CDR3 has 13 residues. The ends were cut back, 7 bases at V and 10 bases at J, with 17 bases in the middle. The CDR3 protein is CASTPFPSREQFF. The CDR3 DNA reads TGTGCCAGCACCCCCTTTCCCTCGAGGGAGCAGTTCTTC.